This record looks at one TCR beta chain sequence and its context. Germline assignment: CDR1 SGDLS and CDR2 YYNGEE. V lost 3 bases and J lost 2, with 11 bases in between. CDR3 length: 14 amino acids. Treatment here: about 20 received Ad26.COV2.S at low or high dose, single or two shots; roughly five received placebo; per-sample allocation not given. Samples were taken on day 63 after the first vaccine or placebo injection. The data were obtained in a study of Ad26.COV2.S vaccination and SARS-CoV-2 variants. The repertoire was sequenced with immunoSEQ multiplex PCR; TCRdb's copy has only in-frame clones and lacks some. The data show around 300,000 clones, with 85% to 90% seen just once and roughly 4.8% held by the top ten.

The chain is built from TRBV9 and TRBJ2-5, with D tentatively TRBD1 (7 bases). The receptor's source is a person aged 18-65 years who received the Ad26.COV2.S COVID-19 vaccine or a placebo. The input for sequencing was peripheral blood, taken in a trial of Ad26.COV2.S vaccine versus placebo. The CDR3: CASSEGGQQETQYF. CDR3 bases: TGTGCCAGCAGCGAGGGGGGACAGCAAGAGACCCAGTACTTC.